These 26 T cell receptor beta chains originate from one sample sequenced in a study of response to subunit inactivated influenza vaccine (dated 2018 in TCRdb). Receptors were amplified or captured by RT-PCR. Sequencing was performed on an Illumina HiSeq 2500. TCRdb cleaned the public reads at Q25 with fastp, built clones with MiXCR and kept in-frame beta chains. Rows with one shared CDR3 protein collapse into an entry with the most common genes and DNA. Present in this sample are 600,000 to 850,000 distinct CDR3 sequences, approximately 15% of which were seen just once. Approximately 7.6% of the sample is in the top ten clones. Source: PBMCs from blood, taken roughly 2 weeks before vaccination. These receptors were obtained from a man aged 45-60 years who received an inactivated influenza vaccine. Donor details come from another sample of the same person, matched by shared clones.

The rearrangement joins TRBV20-1 to TRBJ2-7; 8 bases fit TRBD2. This CDR3 is 15 amino acids long. Unmatched junction bases numbered 11, after V lost 5 bases and J lost 2 bases. From germline, CDR1 is DFQATT and CDR2 SNEGSKA (reference sequence). As DNA, the CDR3 is TGCAGTGCTTACGAACGACTAGCGAGAACCTACGAGCAGTACTTC. Translating it yields CSAYERLARTYEQYF.

This clonotype has at least ten counts. This chain joins TRBV11-2 and TRBJ2-3, with 11 bases aligning to TRBD2. This CDR3 has 18 amino acids. CDR1 and CDR2 from the germline V gene are SGHAT and FQNNGV. The J segment lost 0 bases and the V segment lost 2 bases, leaving 7 bases of the junction unmatched. The CDR3 loop is CASSLRISGGASTDTQYF. In DNA, the CDR3 is TGTGCCAGCAGCTTAAGGATTAGCGGGGGGGCTAGCACAGATACGCAGTATTTT.

In this sample, this clonotype turned up many times. The chain is built from TRBV27 and TRBJ2-7; D is possibly TRBD1 (6 bases). The CDR3 spans 16 residues. Trimming removed 3 bases at V and 4 bases at J, with 19 bases between. Germline-derived CDR1 and CDR2 are MNHEY and SMNVEV (reference sequence). CDR3 sequence (DNA): TGTGCCAGCAGTTTTCGGGGCTCCCTAGGGGGTTACGAGCAGTACTTC. Translated: CASSFRGSLGGYEQYF.

The chain is built from TRBV15 and TRBJ1-4; the D gene is possibly TRBD1 (6 bases). The CDR3 extends over 15 amino acids. The V end was cut by 3 bases, the J end by 1 base, with 9 bases between. The germline gives CDR1 LNHNV, CDR2 YYDKDF (reference sequence). Here the CDR3 reads CATSRTTGTNEKLFF. The CDR3 DNA is TGTGCCACCAGCAGGACGACAGGAACTAATGAAAAACTGTTTTTT.

This clonotype showed up just a few times. This rearrangement joins TRBV12-3 or TRBV12-4 to TRBJ1-2; TRBD1 aligns across 8 bases. Losses at the gene ends were 6 bases for V and 5 bases for J; bases not matched to a gene: 5. This CDR3 comprises 13 residues. The CDR3 nucleotides read TGTGCCAGCAGCACAGGGGGGGAGTATGGCTACACCTTC. Its translation: CASSTGGEYGYTF.

This clonotype was seen many times. The chain is built from TRBV6-5 and TRBJ1-1; no clear D. There are 13 residues in the CDR3. V gave up 6 bases and J gave up 5 bases, with 13 bases separating them. Germline V gene sequence: CDR1 MNHEY, CDR2 SVGAGI. CDR3: CASSLGPRTEAFF. CDR3 in DNA: TGTGCCAGCAGCTTAGGACCTCGAACTGAAGCTTTCTTT.

This clonotype has only a few counts. The V and J genes are TRBV12-3 or TRBV12-4 and TRBJ2-5, with 9 bases that match TRBD2. The CDR3 has 14 amino acids. Trimming took 3 bases from V and 5 from J; bases not matched to a gene: 4. The CDR3 region is CASSLMRGGETQYF. Written as DNA, the CDR3 is TGTGCCAGCAGTTTGATGCGGGGGGGCGAGACCCAGTACTTC.

A few counts support this clonotype. This chain joins TRBV27 and TRBJ1-6; a weak D match, TRBD1 (6 bases). Trimming shortened V by 0 bases and J by 8 bases, and 14 bases separated the two germline ends. The CDR3 spans 16 residues. The germline V gene encodes CDR1 MNHEY and CDR2 SMNVEV (reference sequence). CDR3 residues: CASSLSRGYRHSPLHF. The CDR3 region has the DNA TGTGCCAGCAGTTTATCGAGGGGGTATAGACATTCACCCCTCCACTTT.

This clonotype was detected only a few times. The V and J genes are TRBV15 and TRBJ2-7; 11 bases map to TRBD2. This CDR3 is built from 19 residues. V shed 3 bases and J 3 bases; nucleotides not matched to a gene: 16. Germline CDR1 reads LNHNV; CDR2 reads YYDKDF (reference sequence). The DNA of the CDR3 is TGTGCCACCAGCAGCCTGGGACAGAGACTAGCGGGATTTCTCTACGAGCAGTACTTC. Its protein product is CATSSLGQRLAGFLYEQYF.

This clonotype has ten or more counts. V gene TRBV4-3 combines with J gene TRBJ2-5; 9 bases match TRBD2. Germline trimming cut 1 base from V and 2 bases from J; bases unmatched to any gene: 5. CDR1 and CDR2 (germline): LGHNA, YSLEER. CDR3 length equals 16 residues. CDR3 residues: CASSQGLADLQETQYF. CDR3 in DNA: TGCGCCAGCAGCCAAGGACTAGCGGACCTACAAGAGACCCAGTACTTC.

This clonotype was recorded a few times. The CDR3 region is CATSDAGQSTDTQYF. CDR3 nucleotide sequence: TGTGCCACCAGTGATGCGGGACAAAGCACAGATACGCAGTATTTT. This chain joins TRBV24-1 and TRBJ2-3; D may match TRBD1 or TRBD2 (6 bases each). The CDR3 sequence is 15 residues long. V dropped 3 bases and J dropped 0 bases, with 9 bases sitting between them. Germline loops: CDR1 KGHDR, CDR2 SFDVKD.

This clonotype was detected only a few times. J is TRBJ2-4 and V is TRBV20-1, with D hard to call. The CDR3 covers 16 residues. Germline V gene data show CDR1 as DFQATT and CDR2 as SNEGSKA (reference sequence). Trimming shortened V by 0 bases and J by 1 base, and 13 bases separated the two germline ends. CDR3 coding DNA: TGCAGTGCTAGAGATCCCCCCTATGAGGCCAAAAACATTCAGTACTTC. Its translation is CSARDPPYEAKNIQYF.

There are a few counts of this clonotype. This chain joins TRBV12-3 or TRBV12-4 and TRBJ2-7, with unresolved D. The V and J ends lost 5 bases and 3 bases respectively, with 11 bases between them. This CDR3 spans 13 amino acids. CDR3 in amino acids: CASSTAANYEQYF. The CDR3 nucleotides read TGTGCCAGCAGTACGGCAGCCAACTACGAGCAGTACTTC.

DNA for the CDR3: TGTGCCAGCACCTCCCGGGGGTTCGGCACCGGGGAGCTGTTTTTT. It specifies CASTSRGFGTGELFF. The chain carries TRBV6-1 and TRBJ2-2, with D maybe TRBD2 (6 bases). V lost 7 bases and J lost 4, with 16 bases in between. The CDR3 spans 15 residues. The germline gives CDR1 MNHNS, CDR2 SASEGT.

This clonotype was found a few times. The V call is TRBV20-1, the J call TRBJ2-1, with 11 bases aligning to TRBD2. The CDR3 consists of 15 residues. Germline CDR1 DFQATT, CDR2 SNEGSKA (reference sequence). V was clipped by 5 bases and J by 9 bases; unmatched bases: 12. The CDR3 protein is CSAPPGTSGFPEQFF. The CDR3, as DNA: TGCAGTGCTCCACCTGGGACTAGCGGATTTCCTGAGCAGTTCTTC.

The chain has TRBV27 and TRBJ2-2; TRBD2 agrees at 9 bases. The length of the CDR3 is 18 residues. V lost 5 bases, J lost 5 bases, and 15 bases stayed unmatched. Germline-derived CDR1 and CDR2 are MNHEY and SMNVEV (reference sequence). The CDR3 loop is CASSDRVFSGSKTGELFF. The CDR3 nucleotides read TGTGCCAGCAGTGACAGGGTTTTTAGCGGGAGCAAAACCGGGGAGCTGTTTTTT.

This clonotype was found many times. This rearrangement joins TRBV5-1 to TRBJ2-2; tentatively, D is TRBD1 (5 bases). The germline V and J ends were trimmed by 7 bases and 1 base, with 5 bases remaining between them. This CDR3 has 12 residues. CDR1 is SGHRS, CDR2 YFSETQ, per germline. The CDR3 here is CASQGNTGELFF. In nucleotides, the CDR3 is TGCGCCAGCCAGGGGAACACCGGGGAGCTGTTTTTT.

This clonotype showed up many times. V and J are TRBV7-7 and TRBJ2-5; 10 positions match TRBD2. CDR1 and CDR2 from the germline V gene are SSHAT and FNYEAQ (reference sequence). The J segment lost 5 bases and the V segment lost 8 bases, leaving 11 bases of the junction unmatched. The CDR3 length is 15 residues. The CDR3 loop reads CASASGRALKETQYF. CDR3 nucleotides: TGTGCCAGCGCCAGCGGGAGGGCCCTTAAGGAGACCCAGTACTTC.

This clonotype has just a few counts. The chain employs TRBV2 and TRBJ2-4, with D possibly TRBD2 on 7 matching bases. V gave up 6 bases and J gave up 7 bases, with 22 bases separating them. The CDR3 consists of 16 residues. Germline V gene sequence: CDR1 SNHLY, CDR2 FYNNEI. The CDR3 reads CASRRGTTTAANIQYF. In nucleotides, the CDR3 is TGTGCCAGCAGGAGGGGGACTACCACGGCGGCCAACATTCAGTACTTC.

This clonotype was detected a few times. The J gene is TRBJ2-7, the V gene TRBV7-2; TRBD2 aligns across 8 bases. CDR3 size: 15 residues. CDR1 and CDR2 (germline): SGHTA, FQGNSA. V dropped 1 base and J dropped 3; count of bases not matched to a gene: 5. CDR3: CASSLELGTSYEQYF. The CDR3 nucleotides read TGTGCCAGCAGCTTAGAGCTTGGGACTAGCTACGAGCAGTACTTC. The whole variable domain, remainder taken from reference TRBV7-2 and TRBJ2-7, is GAGVSQSPSNKVTEKGKDVELRCDPISGHTALYWYRQSLGQGLEFLIYFQGNSAPDKSGLPSDRFSAERTGGSVSTLTIQRTQQEDSAVYLCASSLELGTSYEQYFGPGTRLTVT.

This clonotype was picked up many times. The chain links TRBV11-2 to TRBJ1-1; D might be TRBD1 (6 bases). This CDR3 is 19 amino acids long. The V end lost 5 bases, the J end lost 0 bases, and 25 bases lay between the germline ends. CDR1 and CDR2 from the germline V gene are SGHAT and FQNNGV. This chain's CDR3 is CASSRRITGAGTMNTEAFF. The CDR3 DNA reads as TGTGCCAGCAGCCGCCGAATCACGGGGGCAGGGACTATGAACACTGAAGCTTTCTTT.

This clonotype was seen a handful of times. CDR3 residues: CSVRPIKTSGSIHNEQFF. The CDR3 DNA reads as TGCAGCGTTCGACCCATAAAGACTAGCGGGAGCATCCACAATGAGCAGTTCTTC. The chain joins TRBV29-1 to TRBJ2-1; the match to TRBD2 covers 12 bases. This CDR3 has 18 amino acids. V was pared by 5 bases and J by 5 bases, with 16 bases of the junction left unmatched. Per germline, CDR1 SQVTM and CDR2 ANQGSEA.

This rearrangement joins TRBV7-2 to TRBJ2-7, with 12 positions matching TRBD2. The CDR3 consists of 16 residues. V shed 4 bases and J 6 bases; nucleotides not matched to a gene: 10. The V gene's germline CDR1 is SGHTA and CDR2 FQGNSA. The CDR3 sequence is CASSSRPGLAGPEQYF. CDR3 sequence (DNA): TGTGCCAGCAGCTCCCGGCCGGGACTAGCGGGTCCCGAGCAGTACTTC. Using reference TRBV7-2 and TRBJ2-7 for the parts outside the CDR3, the full variable domain is GAGVSQSPSNKVTEKGKDVELRCDPISGHTALYWYRQSLGQGLEFLIYFQGNSAPDKSGLPSDRFSAERTGGSVSTLTIQRTQQEDSAVYLCASSSRPGLAGPEQYFGPGTRLTVT.

This clonotype has at least ten counts. The chain is built from TRBV29-1 and TRBJ2-1; possible D gene TRBD2, 6 bases. V was shortened by 4 bases and J by 0 bases, with 7 bases between the two germline ends. CDR3 length: 13 amino acids. Per the germline V gene, CDR1 is SQVTM and CDR2 is ANQGSEA. The chain's CDR3 is CSVGLDSYNEQFF. CDR3 nucleotide sequence: TGCAGCGTTGGACTAGACTCCTACAATGAGCAGTTCTTC.

This clonotype showed up many times. The rearrangement links TRBV2 to TRBJ2-1; 7 bases are a match to TRBD1. There are 15 residues in the CDR3. J lost 4 bases, V lost 4 bases, and 7 bases had no gene match. Germline CDR1 and CDR2: SNHLY and FYNNEI. The CDR3 region is CASSVLGGRYNEQFF. DNA for the CDR3: TGTGCCAGCAGTGTATTAGGGGGCAGATACAATGAGCAGTTCTTC.

This chain connects TRBV4-2 to TRBJ2-1; a weak D match, TRBD2 (5 bases). CDR1 and CDR2 from the germline V gene are LGHNA and YNFKEQ. CDR3 length equals 15 residues. Trimming left V 0 bases short and J 4 bases short, with 10 bases between. CDR3 sequence (DNA): TGTGCCAGCAGCCAAGAGCGGGCGTCTTACAATGAGCAGTTCTTC. The encoded protein is CASSQERASYNEQFF.